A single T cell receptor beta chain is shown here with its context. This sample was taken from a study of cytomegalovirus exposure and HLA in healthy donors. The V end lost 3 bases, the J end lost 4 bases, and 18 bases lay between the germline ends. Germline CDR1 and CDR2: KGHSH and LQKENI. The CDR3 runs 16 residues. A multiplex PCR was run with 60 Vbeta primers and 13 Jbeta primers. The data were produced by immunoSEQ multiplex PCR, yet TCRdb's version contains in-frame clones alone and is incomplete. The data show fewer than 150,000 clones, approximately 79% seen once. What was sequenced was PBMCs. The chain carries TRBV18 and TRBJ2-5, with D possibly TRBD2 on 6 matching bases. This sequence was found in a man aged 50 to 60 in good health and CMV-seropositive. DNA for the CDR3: TGTGCCAGCTCACCGCAGCGACTAGAAAAGAGAGAGACCCAGTACTTC. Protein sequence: CASSPQRLEKRETQYF.